This TCR beta chain came from a study of human T cells and chemical hapten exposure. Germline CDR1 and CDR2: SEHNR and FQNEAQ (reference sequence). CDR3 length equals 12 residues. The V gene end was trimmed by 6 bases and the J gene end by 3 bases; junction bases not matched to a gene: 1. The sample holds many counts of this clonotype. The time point is: patch test 2, 6 weeks after DPC sensitization. Treatment: therapeutic diphenylcyclopropenone sensitization with weekly scalp DPC. Blood was collected ahead of every patch test applied. Unfractionated whole blood was the source of the extracted total RNA. The library tagged individual cDNA molecules with unique molecular identifiers. TCRdb ran MiXCR on the RACE reads and lists one entry per CDR3 protein. The sample carries roughly 40,000 distinct CDR3 sequences, around 8.9% recorded once.

This specimen consisted of whole blood, obtained in connection with sensitization to the hapten diphenylcyclopropenone (DPC). The chain employs TRBV7-9 and TRBJ2-5; 7 bases match TRBD2. This clonotype originated in a woman in her thirties or forties with alopecia areata. Some clones in this sample may be carry-over from other donors' samples. The CDR3 region has the DNA TGTGCCAGCAGAACTAGCGAAGAGACCCAGTACTTC. Translated, it gives CASRTSEETQYF.